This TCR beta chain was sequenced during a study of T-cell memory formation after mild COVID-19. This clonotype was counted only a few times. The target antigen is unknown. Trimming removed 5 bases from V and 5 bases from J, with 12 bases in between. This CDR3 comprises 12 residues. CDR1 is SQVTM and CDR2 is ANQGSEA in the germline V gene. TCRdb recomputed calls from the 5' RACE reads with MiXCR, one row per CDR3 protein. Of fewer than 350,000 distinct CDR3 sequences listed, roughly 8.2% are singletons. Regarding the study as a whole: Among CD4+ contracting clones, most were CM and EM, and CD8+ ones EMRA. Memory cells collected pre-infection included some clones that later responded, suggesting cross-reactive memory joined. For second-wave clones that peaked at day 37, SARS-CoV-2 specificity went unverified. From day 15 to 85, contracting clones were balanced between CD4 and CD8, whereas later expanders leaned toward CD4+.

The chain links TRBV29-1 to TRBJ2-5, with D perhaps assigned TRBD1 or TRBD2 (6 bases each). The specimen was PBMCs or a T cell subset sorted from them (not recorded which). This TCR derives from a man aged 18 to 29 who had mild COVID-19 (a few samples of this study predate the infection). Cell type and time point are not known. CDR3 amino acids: CSVKGGWETQYF. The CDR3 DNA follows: TGCAGCGTTAAGGGGGGCTGGGAGACCCAGTACTTC.